The 32 T cell receptor beta chains in this list originate from one sample, sequenced in a study of chemoradiotherapy in HPV16-positive cancers. Sequencing used immunoSEQ multiplex PCR; TCRdb keeps in-frame clones, though not all of them. This table holds 13,000 or so clones, roughly 69% found once. Sampling was carried out from a patient who underwent chemoradiotherapy. The receptors originated from a human donor with HPV-associated anogenital cancer.

The chain couples TRBV25-1 to TRBJ2-5; D unclear. The CDR3 is made up of 11 amino acids. V shed 0 bases and J shed 7 bases, with 3 bases lying between them. The germline V gene encodes CDR1 MGHDK and CDR2 SYGVNS. Here the CDR3 reads CASSEYGTQYF. In DNA, the CDR3 is TGTGCCAGCAGTGAATACGGGACCCAGTACTTC.

V is TRBV5-8 and J is TRBJ1-5; possibly TRBD1 for D (5 bases). The CDR3 consists of 17 residues. Germline V gives CDR1 SGHTS, CDR2 YDEGEE. V lost 6 bases and J lost 0, with 19 bases in between. CDR3: CASTLLGEEYSNQPQHF. The CDR3 DNA follows: TGTGCCAGCACCCTACTAGGGGAAGAATATAGCAATCAGCCCCAGCATTTT.

The chain couples TRBV30 to TRBJ2-7; 8 nucleotides align to TRBD1. The CDR3 spans 15 residues. J lost 7 bases, V lost 2 bases, and 13 bases had no gene match. Germline V lookup: CDR1 GTSNPN, CDR2 SVGIG (reference sequence). The CDR3 sequence: CAWSPKGTGPREQYF. DNA for the CDR3: TGTGCCTGGAGTCCCAAGGGGACAGGACCCCGGGAGCAGTACTTC.

J is TRBJ2-6 and V is TRBV25-1; no definite D call. CDR1 and CDR2 (germline): MGHDK, SYGVNS. This CDR3 spans 18 amino acids. V was cut by 6 bases and J by 1 base, with 19 bases left in between. The CDR3, as DNA: TGTGCCAGCAGCGACACCTCTGTAGGCCTGTCTGGGGCCAACGTCCTGACTTTC. Amino acids: CASSDTSVGLSGANVLTF.

The chain recombines TRBV6-6 with TRBJ1-4; 8 bases are a match to TRBD1. V was pared by 7 bases and J by 7 bases, with 11 bases of the junction left unmatched. The CDR3 sequence is 15 residues long. From germline, CDR1 is MNHNY and CDR2 SVGAGI (reference sequence). The CDR3, as DNA: TGTGCCAGCATACAGGACAGGGTGTTTCCTGAAAAACTGTTTTTT. It specifies CASIQDRVFPEKLFF.

The chain links TRBV4-1 to TRBJ2-3; D remains ambiguous. CDR1 is MGHRA, CDR2 YSYEKL, per germline. The V end lost 4 bases, the J end lost 4 bases, and 15 bases lay between the germline ends. The CDR3 consists of 15 residues. The chain's CDR3 is CASSLTPNGADTQYF. Written as DNA, the CDR3 is TGCGCCAGCAGCCTGACACCGAACGGCGCAGATACGCAGTATTTT.

The chain employs TRBV9 and TRBJ2-2; D possibly matches TRBD1 or TRBD2 (5 bases each). Germline CDR1 reads SGDLS; CDR2 reads YYNGEE. V lost 1 base and J 2 bases, leaving 9 bases between the germline ends. This CDR3 is built from 15 residues. The CDR3 nucleotides read TGTGCCAGCAGCGTATCCGGGGCTAACACCGGGGAGCTGTTTTTT. The encoded protein is CASSVSGANTGELFF.

This clone turned up a few times. The chain recombines TRBV30 with TRBJ1-2; the match to TRBD1 covers 10 bases. The CDR3 contains 14 residues. Germline CDR1 reads GTSNPN; CDR2 reads SVGIG (reference sequence). V trimming: 3 bases; J trimming: 4 bases; junction bases outside the gene matches: 5. The CDR3 is CAWRGTGAGYGYTF. The CDR3 coding sequence is TGTGCCTGGAGGGGGACAGGGGCAGGCTATGGCTACACCTTC.

The rearrangement uses TRBV15 and TRBJ1-3; D gene unclear. Germline loops: CDR1 LNHNV, CDR2 YYDKDF (reference sequence). This CDR3 is built from 13 residues. V was shortened by 0 bases and J by 8 bases, with 8 bases between the two germline ends. This chain's CDR3 is CATSRDLRDTIYF. In DNA, the CDR3 is TGTGCCACCAGCAGAGATTTGCGGGACACCATATATTTT.

The V call is TRBV4-2, the J call TRBJ2-5; 11 positions agree with TRBD2. The V gene end was trimmed by 2 bases and the J gene end by 5 bases; junction bases not matched to a gene: 4. Germline CDR1 LGHNA, CDR2 YNFKEQ. The CDR3 runs 15 residues. This CDR3 reads CASSQLAGGVETQYF. As DNA, the CDR3 is TGTGCCAGCAGCCAATTAGCGGGGGGGGTGGAGACCCAGTACTTC.

This clone was found once. The V and J genes are TRBV18 and TRBJ1-5; D might be TRBD1 (5 bases). Germline lookup yields CDR1 KGHSH and CDR2 LQKENI. V was shortened by 5 bases and J by 0 bases, with 11 bases between the two germline ends. The CDR3 runs 15 residues. The CDR3 loop reads CASSEGHNSNQPQHF. The CDR3 bases are TGTGCCAGCTCAGAAGGACATAATAGCAATCAGCCCCAGCATTTT.

The chain carries TRBV5-1 and TRBJ1-1; possible D gene TRBD1, 5 bases. V was trimmed by 4 bases and J by 0 bases, leaving 10 bases between them. The CDR3 has 14 amino acids. In germline, CDR1 is SGHRS, CDR2 YFSETQ. The CDR3 DNA follows: TGCGCCAGCAGCCGAGACAGAGTGAACACTGAAGCTTTCTTT. It codes for CASSRDRVNTEAFF.

The chain carries TRBV4-3 and TRBJ2-7, with D possibly TRBD2 on 6 matching bases. V shed 3 bases and J shed 1 base, with 16 bases lying between them. CDR1 and CDR2 from the germline V gene are LGHNA and YSLEER. The CDR3 consists of 16 residues. CDR3 in amino acids: CASSQRGGDSSYEQYF. In DNA form, the CDR3 reads TGCGCCAGCAGCCAGAGAGGTGGGGACTCTTCCTACGAGCAGTACTTC.

The chain employs TRBV4-1 and TRBJ2-3; possibly TRBD1 for D (5 bases). Trimming removed 0 bases at V and 1 base at J, with 14 bases between. Germline assignment: CDR1 MGHRA and CDR2 YSYEKL. The CDR3 spans 17 residues. The CDR3 sequence is CASSQDWFGQRTDTQYF. For the CDR3, the DNA is TGCGCCAGCAGCCAAGATTGGTTTGGACAACGCACAGATACGCAGTATTTT.

The chain combines TRBV11-2 with TRBJ1-2; 8 bases are a match to TRBD1. This CDR3 is built from 14 residues. The V and J ends lost 3 bases and 8 bases, in that order; junction bases with no gene match: 8. The germline V gene encodes CDR1 SGHAT and CDR2 FQNNGV. This CDR3 reads CASSFPSGGKGYTF. CDR3 sequence (DNA): TGTGCCAGCAGCTTCCCCTCAGGGGGCAAAGGCTACACCTTC.

V gene TRBV5-1 combines with J gene TRBJ2-7; D call uncertain. Germline CDR1 reads SGHRS; CDR2 reads YFSETQ. The V gene lost 6 bases and the J gene lost 7 bases, with 23 bases spanning the gap. The CDR3 sequence is 15 residues long. The CDR3, as DNA: TGCGCCAGCAAACGATCCTTGGACGTACGACCTGAGCAGTACTTC. Translated, it gives CASKRSLDVRPEQYF.

This clone has just a few counts. V usage is TRBV11-1 and J usage is TRBJ2-7; 8 bases are shared with TRBD2. This CDR3 has 15 residues. Germline V CDR1 and CDR2: SGHAT, FQDESV (reference sequence). Trimming removed 1 base from V and 3 bases from J; junction bases left unmatched: 5. Written as DNA, the CDR3 is TGTGCCAGCAGCTTAGGAGGCGGGGGGTTCTACGAGCAGTACTTC. This translates into CASSLGGGGFYEQYF.

This clone ranks as large. The CDR3 DNA follows: TGTGCCAGCAGCTTGGGGCTAGCGGGGGGGGATGAGCAGTTCTTC. Translating it yields CASSLGLAGGDEQFF. V and J are TRBV7-3 and TRBJ2-1; 12 nucleotides align to TRBD2. V trimming: 3 bases; J trimming: 8 bases; junction bases outside the gene matches: 5. The CDR3 extends over 15 amino acids. Germline CDR1 and CDR2: SGHTA and FQGTGA.

V and J are TRBV7-9 and TRBJ2-7, with D perhaps being TRBD1 or TRBD2 (5 bases each). This CDR3 has 15 amino acids. CDR1 SEHNR and CDR2 FQNEAQ come from the germline V gene (reference sequence). Trimming shortened V by 0 bases and J by 1 base, and 10 bases separated the two germline ends. The CDR3 here is CASSLAGDLSYEQYF. For the CDR3, the DNA is TGTGCCAGCAGCTTAGCGGGGGATTTATCCTACGAGCAGTACTTC.

The chain employs TRBV7-8 and TRBJ2-3; 7 bases fit TRBD1. CDR3 length: 12 residues. Trimming at V came to 11 bases and at J to 2 bases, leaving 4 bases not matched to a gene. Germline CDR1 is SGHVS and CDR2 is FQNEAQ. The CDR3 sequence is CASRGHTDTQYF. The CDR3 bases are TGTGCCTCGAGGGGGCACACAGATACGCAGTATTTT. The complete variable domain, with remaining parts taken from reference TRBV7-8 and TRBJ2-3, reads GAGVSQSPRYKVAKRGQDVALRCDPISGHVSLFWYQQALGQGPEFLTYFQNEAQLDKSGLPSDRFFAERPEGSVSTLKIQRTQQEDSAVYLCASRGHTDTQYFGPGTRLTVL.

The chain couples TRBV18 to TRBJ1-4; D not resolved. This CDR3 has 13 residues. Looked up from germline, CDR1 is KGHSH and CDR2 is LQKENI. Trimming removed 4 bases from V and 0 bases from J, with 3 bases in between. CDR3 DNA sequence: TGTGCCAGCTCACGGGCAACTAATGAAAAACTGTTTTTT. It codes for CASSRATNEKLFF.

The rearrangement links TRBV30 to TRBJ2-3, with TRBD2 matching over 12 bases. This CDR3 contains 16 residues. J lost 6 bases, V lost 2 bases, and 9 bases had no gene match. The germline V gene has CDR1 GTSNPN and CDR2 SVGIG (reference sequence). CDR3 in DNA: TGTGCCTGGAGTCCAGGACTAGCGGGACTTCACGATACGCAGTATTTT. Protein product: CAWSPGLAGLHDTQYF.

This chain joins TRBV21-1 and TRBJ2-5; the table's D gene call, TRBD1, was not cross checked with the DNA. TRBV21-1 represents a pseudogene. This CDR3 comprises 16 residues. The CDR3 DNA reads TGTGCCAGCAGCAAGGGACAGAGACTGTACCAAGAGACCCAGTACTTC. Protein sequence: CASSKGQRLYQETQYF.

The V call is TRBV19, the J call TRBJ1-2, with a possible D match to TRBD1 (5 bases). CDR3 length: 15 amino acids. CDR1 is LNHDA and CDR2 is SQIVND in the germline V gene (reference sequence). V lost 4 bases, J lost 4 bases, and 16 bases lay in between. The CDR3 sequence: CASSRGTTIFYGYTF. CDR3 DNA sequence: TGTGCCAGTAGTAGAGGGACCACCATATTCTATGGCTACACCTTC.

This clone appeared a few times. The V call is TRBV4-1, the J call TRBJ2-5; a weak D match, TRBD2 (5 bases). Trimming left V 0 bases short and J 6 bases short, with 8 bases between. Germline values: CDR1 MGHRA, CDR2 YSYEKL. The CDR3 is 13 residues long. The CDR3 loop reads CASSQEMTKTQYF. In DNA form, the CDR3 reads TGCGCCAGCAGCCAAGAGATGACTAAGACCCAGTACTTC.

V is TRBV7-2 and J is TRBJ2-3, with no clear D. Germline V gene sequence: CDR1 SGHTA, CDR2 FQGNSA. This CDR3 region has 16 residues. V lost 5 bases and J 2 bases, leaving 17 bases between the germline ends. The CDR3 protein is CASSPGVEPYTDTQYF. CDR3 sequence (DNA): TGTGCCAGCAGCCCCGGAGTCGAACCCTACACAGATACGCAGTATTTT.

The rearrangement uses TRBV19 and TRBJ1-1; D not resolved. V was cut by 3 bases and J by 4 bases, with 9 bases left in between. CDR3 length: 13 residues. Germline values: CDR1 LNHDA, CDR2 SQIVND (reference sequence). CDR3 bases: TGTGCCAGTAGTATTTGGGGTTTCACTGAAGCTTTCTTT. Translating it yields CASSIWGFTEAFF.

This clone has a single count. CDR3 sequence reads: CASSYRAGNTIYF. The CDR3 DNA is TGTGCCAGCAGTTACAGGGCAGGAAACACCATATATTTT. This chain links TRBV6-5 with TRBJ1-3; D is unclear. The CDR3 extends over 13 amino acids. The ends were cut back, 2 bases at V and 4 bases at J, with 6 bases in the middle. CDR1 is MNHEY and CDR2 is SVGAGI in the germline V gene.

V and J are TRBV28 and TRBJ1-6; TRBD1 agrees at 9 bases. The ends lost 4 bases at V and 7 bases at J; junction bases unmatched: 8. Per the germline V gene, CDR1 is MDHEN and CDR2 is SYDVKM. The CDR3 spans 16 residues. CDR3 protein: CASSSFPGQGNSPLHF. The CDR3 DNA reads TGTGCCAGCAGTTCATTCCCGGGACAGGGAAATTCACCCCTCCACTTT.

V is TRBV9 and J is TRBJ1-1; D not certain. With 4 bases removed from V and 2 bases from J, the gap between germline ends came to 9 bases. Germline V gene lookup returns CDR1 SGDLS and CDR2 YYNGEE. This CDR3 has 13 residues. Here the CDR3 reads CASSPSINTEAFF. The CDR3 DNA is TGTGCCAGCAGCCCTAGCATCAACACTGAAGCTTTCTTT.

In this sample, this clone turned up a few times. The genes are TRBV5-6 and TRBJ1-3; D is undetermined. Germline CDR1 reads SGHDT; CDR2 reads YYEEEE. Deletions cut 1 base from V and 4 bases from J, with 15 bases between. The CDR3 runs 16 residues. For the CDR3, the DNA is TGTGCCAGCAGCTTGTTATCTACAGTCTCGGGAAACACCATATATTTT. Translating it yields CASSLLSTVSGNTIYF.

The chain recombines TRBV14 with TRBJ2-1; D remains unclear. Germline V lookup: CDR1 SGHDN, CDR2 FVKESK. V was pared by 1 base and J by 12 bases, with 13 bases between. The CDR3 sequence is 13 residues long. The CDR3 loop reads CASSQVGWTRQFF. In DNA, the CDR3 is TGTGCCAGCAGCCAAGTTGGATGGACCCGGCAGTTCTTC.